A single T cell receptor beta chain is shown here with its context. Its antigen remains unknown. The table came from immunoSEQ multiplex PCR; TCRdb's copy has only in-frame clones and leaves some out. Of roughly 12,000 clones listed, 63% are singletons. These data belong to a study of chemoradiotherapy in HPV16-positive cancers. Repertoires were sampled repeatedly during chemoradiotherapy. Overall study results and limits: Candidate HPV-specific clones and E7-related TCR motifs grew in tumor during treatment. HPV-responsive T-cell expansion during chemoradiotherapy was linked to improved recurrence-free survival in HPV16-positive patients. The functional HPV-specific definition rests on just two HPV16-positive patients.

Germline CDR1 reads SGHNT; CDR2 reads YENEEA. V was pared by 0 bases and J by 0 bases, with 3 bases between. CDR3 length equals 14 residues. Specimen collection occurred from a patient who underwent chemoradiotherapy. V gene TRBV11-3 combines with J gene TRBJ2-1; no definite D call. This receptor was obtained from a human donor with HPV-associated anogenital cancer. CDR3 sequence reads: CASSLDSSYNEQFF. The CDR3 DNA is TGTGCCAGCAGCTTAGACAGCTCCTACAATGAGCAGTTCTTC.